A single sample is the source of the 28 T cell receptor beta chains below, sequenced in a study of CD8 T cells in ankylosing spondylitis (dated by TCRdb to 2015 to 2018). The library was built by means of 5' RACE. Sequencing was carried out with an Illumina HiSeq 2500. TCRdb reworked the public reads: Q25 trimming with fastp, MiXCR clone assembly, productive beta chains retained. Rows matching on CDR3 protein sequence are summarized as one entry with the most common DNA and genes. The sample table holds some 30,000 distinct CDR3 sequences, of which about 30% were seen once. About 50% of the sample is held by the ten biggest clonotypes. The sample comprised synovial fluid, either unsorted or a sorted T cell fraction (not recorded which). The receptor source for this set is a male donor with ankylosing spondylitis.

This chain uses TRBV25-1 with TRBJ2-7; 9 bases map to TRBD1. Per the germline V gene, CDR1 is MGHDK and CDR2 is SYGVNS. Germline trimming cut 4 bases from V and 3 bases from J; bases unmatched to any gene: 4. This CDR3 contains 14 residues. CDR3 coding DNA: TGTGCCAGCAGTGTGCCGGGACAGGGCTACGAGCAGTACTTC. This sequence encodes CASSVPGQGYEQYF.

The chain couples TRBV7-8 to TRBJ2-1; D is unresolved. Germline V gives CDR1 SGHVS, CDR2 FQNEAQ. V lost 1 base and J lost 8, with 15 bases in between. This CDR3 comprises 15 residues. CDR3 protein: CASSLGVISIDEQFF. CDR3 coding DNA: TGTGCCAGCAGCTTAGGAGTAATAAGCATCGATGAGCAGTTCTTC.

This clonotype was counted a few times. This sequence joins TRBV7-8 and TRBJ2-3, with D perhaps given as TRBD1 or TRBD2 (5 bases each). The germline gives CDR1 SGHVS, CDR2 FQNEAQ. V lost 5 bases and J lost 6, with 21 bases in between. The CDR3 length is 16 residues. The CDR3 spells CASSPSGTDTTDTQYF. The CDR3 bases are TGTGCCAGCAGCCCTTCCGGGACGGATACCACTGATACGCAGTATTTT.

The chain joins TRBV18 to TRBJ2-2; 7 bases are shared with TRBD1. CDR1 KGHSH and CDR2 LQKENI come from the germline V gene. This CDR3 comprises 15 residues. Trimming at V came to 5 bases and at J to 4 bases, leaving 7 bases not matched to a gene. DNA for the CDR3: TGTGCCAGCTCATCCACGTCAGGGGGCACCGGGGAGCTGTTTTTT. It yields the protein CASSSTSGGTGELFF. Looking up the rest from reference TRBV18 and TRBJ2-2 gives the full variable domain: NAGVMQNPRHLVRRRGQEARLRCSPMKGHSHVYWYRQLPEEGLKFMVYLQKENIIDESGMPKERFSAEFPKEGPSILRIQQVVRGDSAAYFCASSSTSGGTGELFFGEGSRLTVL.

The CDR3 protein is CASSLSAKNQPQHF. Here the CDR3 DNA reads TGTGCCAGCAGCTTATCCGCTAAGAATCAGCCCCAGCATTTT. The rearrangement links TRBV7-9 to TRBJ1-5; D gene uncertain. The germline V gene has CDR1 SEHNR and CDR2 FQNEAQ (reference sequence). The CDR3 totals 14 residues. Trimming took off 2 bases at V and 4 bases at J, with 9 bases between the two ends.

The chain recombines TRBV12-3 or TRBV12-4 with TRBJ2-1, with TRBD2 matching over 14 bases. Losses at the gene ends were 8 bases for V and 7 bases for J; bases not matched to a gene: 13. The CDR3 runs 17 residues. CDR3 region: CASGTSGRGPEWNEQFF. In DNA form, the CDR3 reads TGTGCCAGCGGGACTAGCGGGAGAGGCCCCGAGTGGAATGAGCAGTTCTTC.

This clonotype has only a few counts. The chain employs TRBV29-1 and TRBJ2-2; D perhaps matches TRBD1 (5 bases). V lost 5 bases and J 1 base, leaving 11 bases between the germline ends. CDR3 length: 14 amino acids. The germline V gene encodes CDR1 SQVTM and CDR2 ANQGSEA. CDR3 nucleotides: TGCAGCGTTTATCCTGGACAGAACACCGGGGAGCTGTTTTTT. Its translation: CSVYPGQNTGELFF.

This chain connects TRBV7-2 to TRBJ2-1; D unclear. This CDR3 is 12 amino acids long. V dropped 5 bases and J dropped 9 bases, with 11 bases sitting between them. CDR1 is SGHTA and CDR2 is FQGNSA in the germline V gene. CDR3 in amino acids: CASSLSPGEQFF. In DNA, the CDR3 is TGTGCCAGCAGCCTCTCGCCTGGTGAGCAGTTCTTC.

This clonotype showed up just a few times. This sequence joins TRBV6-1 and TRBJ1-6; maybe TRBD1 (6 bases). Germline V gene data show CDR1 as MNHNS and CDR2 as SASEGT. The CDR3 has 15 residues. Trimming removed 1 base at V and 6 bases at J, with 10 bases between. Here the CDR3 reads CASSEGTAVNSPLHF. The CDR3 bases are TGTGCCAGCAGTGAAGGGACAGCCGTTAATTCACCCCTCCACTTT.

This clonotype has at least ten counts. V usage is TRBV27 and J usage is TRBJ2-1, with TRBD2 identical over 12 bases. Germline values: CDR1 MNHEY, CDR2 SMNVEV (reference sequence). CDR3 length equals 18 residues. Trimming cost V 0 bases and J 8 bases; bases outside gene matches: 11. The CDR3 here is CASSLSPGETSGSYEQFF. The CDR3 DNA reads TGTGCCAGCAGTTTATCGCCAGGGGAGACTAGCGGGAGTTATGAGCAGTTCTTC.

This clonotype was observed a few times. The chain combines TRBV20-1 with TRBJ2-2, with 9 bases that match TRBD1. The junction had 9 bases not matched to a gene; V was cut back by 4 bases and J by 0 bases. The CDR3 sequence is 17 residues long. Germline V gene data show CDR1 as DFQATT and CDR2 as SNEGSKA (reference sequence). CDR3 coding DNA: TGCAGTGCTACCCCCGGGACAGGGATGGCGAACACCGGGGAGCTGTTTTTT. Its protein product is CSATPGTGMANTGELFF.

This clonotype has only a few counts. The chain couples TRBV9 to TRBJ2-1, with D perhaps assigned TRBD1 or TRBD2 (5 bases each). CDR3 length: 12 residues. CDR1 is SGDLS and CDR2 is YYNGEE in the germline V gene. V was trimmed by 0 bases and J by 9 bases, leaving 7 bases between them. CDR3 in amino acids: CASSVGGAEQFF. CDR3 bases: TGTGCCAGCAGCGTAGGAGGGGCTGAGCAGTTCTTC.

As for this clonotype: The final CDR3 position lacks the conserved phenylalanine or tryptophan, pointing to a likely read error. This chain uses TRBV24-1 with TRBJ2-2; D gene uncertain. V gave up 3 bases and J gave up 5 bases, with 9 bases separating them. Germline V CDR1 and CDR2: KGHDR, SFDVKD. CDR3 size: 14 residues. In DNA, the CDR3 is TGTGCCACCAGTGATCACGTGGATACCGGGGAGCTGTTTTAT. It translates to CATSDHVDTGELFY.

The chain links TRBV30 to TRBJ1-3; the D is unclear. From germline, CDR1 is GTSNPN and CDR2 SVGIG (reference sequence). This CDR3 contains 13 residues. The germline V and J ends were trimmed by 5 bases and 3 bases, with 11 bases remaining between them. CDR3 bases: TGTGCCTGGGCCGGCGATGGTGGAAACACCATATATTTT. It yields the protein CAWAGDGGNTIYF.

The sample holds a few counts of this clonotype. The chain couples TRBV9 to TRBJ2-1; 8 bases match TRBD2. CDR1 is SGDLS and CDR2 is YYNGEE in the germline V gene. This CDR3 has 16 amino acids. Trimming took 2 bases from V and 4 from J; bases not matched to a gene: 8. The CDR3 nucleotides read TGTGCCAGCAGCGTCGCGGGAGGTTACTCTTACAATGAGCAGTTCTTC. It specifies CASSVAGGYSYNEQFF.

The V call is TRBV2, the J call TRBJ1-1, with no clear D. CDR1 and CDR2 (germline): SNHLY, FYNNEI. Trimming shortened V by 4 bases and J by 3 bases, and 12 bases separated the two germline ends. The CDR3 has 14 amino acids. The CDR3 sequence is CASSAVLTYTEAFF. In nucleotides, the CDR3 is TGTGCCAGCAGTGCGGTCTTGACCTACACTGAAGCTTTCTTT.

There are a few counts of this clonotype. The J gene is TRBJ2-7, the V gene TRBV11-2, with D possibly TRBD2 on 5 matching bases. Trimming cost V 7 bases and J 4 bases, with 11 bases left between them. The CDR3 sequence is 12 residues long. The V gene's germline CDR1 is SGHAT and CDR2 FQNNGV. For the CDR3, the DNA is TGTGCCAGCATCAACGGGGTTTACGAGCAGTACTTC. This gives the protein CASINGVYEQYF.

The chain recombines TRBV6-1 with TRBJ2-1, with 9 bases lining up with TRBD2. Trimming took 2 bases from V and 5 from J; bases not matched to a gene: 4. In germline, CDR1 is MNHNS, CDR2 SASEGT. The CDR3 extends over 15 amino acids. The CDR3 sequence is CASSESGGSHNEQFF. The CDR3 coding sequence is TGTGCCAGCAGTGAAAGCGGGGGGAGCCACAATGAGCAGTTCTTC.

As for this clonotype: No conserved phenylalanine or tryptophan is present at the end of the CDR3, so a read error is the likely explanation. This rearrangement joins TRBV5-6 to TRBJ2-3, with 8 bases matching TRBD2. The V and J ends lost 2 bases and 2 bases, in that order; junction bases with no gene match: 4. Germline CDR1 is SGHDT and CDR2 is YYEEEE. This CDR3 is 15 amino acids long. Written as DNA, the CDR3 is TGTGCCAGCAGCTTAACCGGGAGGGCCACAGATACGCAGTATTAT. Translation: CASSLTGRATDTQYY.

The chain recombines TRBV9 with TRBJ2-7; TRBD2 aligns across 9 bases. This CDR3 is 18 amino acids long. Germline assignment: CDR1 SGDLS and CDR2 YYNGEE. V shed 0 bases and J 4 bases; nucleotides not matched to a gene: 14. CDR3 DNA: TGTGCCAGCAGCGTAGGGGCTAGCGGGATGCTTCTCTCGTACGAGCAGTACTTC. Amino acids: CASSVGASGMLLSYEQYF.

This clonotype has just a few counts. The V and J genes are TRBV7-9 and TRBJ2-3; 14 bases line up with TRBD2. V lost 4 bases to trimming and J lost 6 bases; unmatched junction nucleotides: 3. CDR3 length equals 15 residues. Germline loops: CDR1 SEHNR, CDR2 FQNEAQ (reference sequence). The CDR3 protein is CASSSRTSGGDTQYF. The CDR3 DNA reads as TGTGCCAGCAGCTCACGGACTAGCGGGGGGGATACGCAGTATTTT. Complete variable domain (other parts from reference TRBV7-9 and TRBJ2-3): DTGVSQNPRHKITKRGQNVTFRCDPISEHNRLYWYRQTLGQGPEFLTYFQNEAQLEKSRLLSDRFSAERPKGSFSTLEIQRTEQGDSAMYLCASSSRTSGGDTQYFGPGTRLTVL.

The CDR3 loop is CASSLRQGGHDGYTF. The CDR3 coding sequence is TGTGCCAGCAGCCTCCGACAGGGGGGCCACGATGGCTACACCTTC. The gene calls are TRBV9 and TRBJ1-2; 9 nucleotides align to TRBD1. The V gene end was trimmed by 4 bases and the J gene end by 6 bases; junction bases not matched to a gene: 10. The germline CDR1 and CDR2 sequences are SGDLS and YYNGEE. This CDR3 spans 15 amino acids.

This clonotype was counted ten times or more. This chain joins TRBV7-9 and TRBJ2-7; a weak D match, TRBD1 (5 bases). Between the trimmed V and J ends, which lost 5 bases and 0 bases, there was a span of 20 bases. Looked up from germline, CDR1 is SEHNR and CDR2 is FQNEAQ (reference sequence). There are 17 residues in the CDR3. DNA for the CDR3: TGTGCCAGCAGCGGAAACGGGTGGGGCCACGTCTCCTACGAGCAGTACTTC. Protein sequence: CASSGNGWGHVSYEQYF.

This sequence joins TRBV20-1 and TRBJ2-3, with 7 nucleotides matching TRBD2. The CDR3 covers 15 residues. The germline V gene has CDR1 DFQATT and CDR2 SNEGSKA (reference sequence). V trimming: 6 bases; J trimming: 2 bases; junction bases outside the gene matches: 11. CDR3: CSATSPGGITDTQYF. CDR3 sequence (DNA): TGCAGTGCCACATCCCCCGGGGGGATCACAGATACGCAGTATTTT.

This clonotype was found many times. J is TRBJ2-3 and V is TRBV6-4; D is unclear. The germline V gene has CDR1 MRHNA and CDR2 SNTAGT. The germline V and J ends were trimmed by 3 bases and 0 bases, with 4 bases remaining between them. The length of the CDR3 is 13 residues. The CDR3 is CASSESSTDTQYF. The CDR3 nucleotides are TGTGCCAGCAGTGAATCTAGCACAGATACGCAGTATTTT.

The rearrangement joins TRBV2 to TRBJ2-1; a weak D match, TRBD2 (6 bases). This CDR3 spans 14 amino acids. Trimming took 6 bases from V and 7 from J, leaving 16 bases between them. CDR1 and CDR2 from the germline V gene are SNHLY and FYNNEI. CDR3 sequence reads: CASRGSGWKNEQFF. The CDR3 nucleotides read TGTGCCAGCAGGGGCAGCGGGTGGAAAAATGAGCAGTTCTTC.

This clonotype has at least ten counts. The CDR3 DNA reads as TGCAGTGCTAGAGCGCACGTCTGGACAGGAGGCACTGAAGCTTTCTTT. This encodes CSARAHVWTGGTEAFF. The J gene is TRBJ1-1, the V gene TRBV20-1, with 7 bases that match TRBD1. There are 16 residues in the CDR3. Germline loops: CDR1 DFQATT, CDR2 SNEGSKA (reference sequence). V shed 1 base and J 4 bases; nucleotides not matched to a gene: 12.

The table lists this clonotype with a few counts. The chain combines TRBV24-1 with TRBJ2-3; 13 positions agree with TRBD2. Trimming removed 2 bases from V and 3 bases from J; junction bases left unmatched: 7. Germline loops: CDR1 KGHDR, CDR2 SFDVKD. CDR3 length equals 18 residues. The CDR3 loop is CATSDYATSGRWTDTQYF. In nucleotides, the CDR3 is TGTGCCACCAGTGATTATGCGACTAGCGGGAGGTGGACAGATACGCAGTATTTT.